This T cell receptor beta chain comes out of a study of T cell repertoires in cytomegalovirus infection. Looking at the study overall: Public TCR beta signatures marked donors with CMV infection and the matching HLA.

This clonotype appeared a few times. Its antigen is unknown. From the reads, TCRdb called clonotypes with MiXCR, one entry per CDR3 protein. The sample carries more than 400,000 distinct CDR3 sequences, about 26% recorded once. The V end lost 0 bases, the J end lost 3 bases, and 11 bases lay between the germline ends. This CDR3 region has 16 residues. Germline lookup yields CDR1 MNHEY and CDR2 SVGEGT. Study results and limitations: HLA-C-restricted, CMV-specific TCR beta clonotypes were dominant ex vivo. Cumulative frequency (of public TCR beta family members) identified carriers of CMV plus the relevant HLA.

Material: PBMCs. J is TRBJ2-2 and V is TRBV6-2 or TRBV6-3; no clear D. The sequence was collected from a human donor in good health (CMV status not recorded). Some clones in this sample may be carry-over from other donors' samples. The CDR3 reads CASSYSIIRHTGELFF. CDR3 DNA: TGTGCCAGCAGTTACTCAATCATCAGGCACACCGGGGAGCTGTTTTTT.